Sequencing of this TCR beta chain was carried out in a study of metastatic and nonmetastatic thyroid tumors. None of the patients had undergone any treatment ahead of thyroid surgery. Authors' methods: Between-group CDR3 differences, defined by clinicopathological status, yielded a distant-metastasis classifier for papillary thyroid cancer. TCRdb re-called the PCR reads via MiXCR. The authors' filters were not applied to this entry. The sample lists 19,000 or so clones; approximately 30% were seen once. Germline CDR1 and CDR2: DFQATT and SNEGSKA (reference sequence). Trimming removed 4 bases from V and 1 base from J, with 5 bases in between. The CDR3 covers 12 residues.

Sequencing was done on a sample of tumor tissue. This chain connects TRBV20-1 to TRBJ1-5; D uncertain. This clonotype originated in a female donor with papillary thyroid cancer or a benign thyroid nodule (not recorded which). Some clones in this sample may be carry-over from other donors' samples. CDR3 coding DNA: TGCAGTGCTATCGGGAGCAATCAGCCCCAGCATTTT. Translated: CSAIGSNQPQHF.